This T cell receptor (beta chain) was identified in a study of identifying expanded T cells in peripheral blood. Study results and caveats: Clone count variance between roughly 2-week samples rose with total template count. Over approximately two and four weeks, about 15 and 19 clones changed, versus around 1.2 between replicates.

Here immunoSEQ multiplex PCR was the method, and the copy in TCRdb shows in-frame clones only, minus some. The repertoire has 65,000 to 95,000 clones, 70% to 90% of them found once; the top ten carry around 7%. During the collection period, no donor immune events like infections were recorded. Regarding this clone: Its antigen remains unidentified.

Per germline, CDR1 MNHEY and CDR2 SMNVEV (reference sequence). CDR3 length: 18 residues. Trimming at V came to 2 bases and at J to 6 bases, leaving 11 bases not matched to a gene. The sequence derives from a person between 18 and 75 years old in good health. The source material was blood. The chain joins TRBV27 to TRBJ2-2; 11 nucleotides align to TRBD2. CDR3 residues: CASSLRFTSGRSPGELFF. CDR3 nucleotides: TGTGCCAGCAGTTTAAGGTTTACTAGCGGGAGATCACCCGGGGAGCTGTTTTTT.